This T cell receptor beta chain stems from a study of human T cells and chemical hapten exposure. Time point given: patch test 2, 6 weeks after DPC sensitization. The treatment was: therapeutic diphenylcyclopropenone sensitization with weekly scalp DPC. The V segment lost 7 bases and the J segment 4 bases; nucleotides outside the gene matches: 7. The CDR3 extends over 14 amino acids. Germline CDR1 and CDR2: LNHDA and SQIVND (reference sequence). TCRdb reanalysed the RACE reads using MiXCR and keeps one entry per CDR3 protein. This sample has about 69,000 distinct CDR3 sequences; about a tenth occur once, and the top ten carry 6.8%. This clonotype was observed at least ten times.

This chain joins TRBV19 and TRBJ1-2; 9 nucleotides agree with TRBD1. The sample was whole blood, taken in connection with sensitization to the hapten diphenylcyclopropenone (DPC). The TCR was taken from a woman aged 50 to 65 with alopecia areata. Some clones in this sample may be carry-over from other donors' samples. CDR3 loop: CASKPGQGVYGYTF. CDR3 coding DNA: TGTGCCAGTAAACCGGGACAGGGAGTCTATGGCTACACCTTC.